This T cell receptor beta chain was identified during a study of monozygotic twins with cystic fibrosis. In the study overall: Library input was three micrograms of fragmented DNA, with 15 PCR cycles.

Findings and limits, study-wide: Co-twins had the most similar V usage for 13 of 16 pairs, J for 8. Age, concordance and disease severity did not associate with shared CDR3 numbers. The repertoire was suggested to be naive-dominated, clonality median roughly 0.0091.

For this clone: Antigen specificity is unknown.

Germline values: CDR1 MNHEY, CDR2 SMNVEV (reference sequence). Trimming removed 3 bases at V and 0 bases at J, with 6 bases between. The CDR3 has 14 amino acids. Clones were read by immunoSEQ multiplex PCR, and TCRdb kept only the in-frame ones, dropping some. This sample has about 21,000 clones, with about 89% found just once. The V and J genes are TRBV27 and TRBJ1-5; D is uncertain. The source is a girl aged 2 to 9 with cystic fibrosis. The sample was blood. The CDR3 coding sequence is TGTGCCAGCAGTTTGGGGAGTAGCAATCAGCCCCAGCATTTT. Translation: CASSLGSSNQPQHF.